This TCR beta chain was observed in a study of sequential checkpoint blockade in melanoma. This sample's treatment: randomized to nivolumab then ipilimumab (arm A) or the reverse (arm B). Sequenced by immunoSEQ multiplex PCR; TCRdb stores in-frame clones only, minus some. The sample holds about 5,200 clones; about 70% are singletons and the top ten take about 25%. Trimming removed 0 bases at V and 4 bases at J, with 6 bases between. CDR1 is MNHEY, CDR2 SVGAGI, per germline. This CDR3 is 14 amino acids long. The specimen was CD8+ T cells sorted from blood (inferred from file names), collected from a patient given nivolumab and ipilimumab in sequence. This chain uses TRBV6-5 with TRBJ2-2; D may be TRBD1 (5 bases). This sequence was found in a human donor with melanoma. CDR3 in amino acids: CASSYSGVTGELFF. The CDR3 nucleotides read TGTGCCAGCAGTTACTCAGGGGTCACCGGGGAGCTGTTTTTT.